These T cell receptor beta chains were read from a single sample in a study of blood T cell repertoires in COVID-19. Assay: immunoSEQ multiplex PCR; the TCRdb copy retains only in-frame clones and omits some. The sample includes 35,000 to 50,000 clones, less than 85% of them seen just once. Sequencing was done on a sample of peripheral blood. Every receptor here comes from an older woman with acute or convalescent COVID-19. CDR3s include the opening cysteine and the closing phenylalanine or tryptophan. The D gene is left open where the match is weak. Expanded clones get a size class; other rows say once, few or many, or leave the size out.

cdr3_aa: CASSLPSGDEKLFF
cdr3_nt: TGTGCCAGCAGCTTACCGTCGGGAGATGAAAAACTGTTTTTT
cdr3_length: 14
d_call: -
j_call: TRBJ1-4
clone_size: once
v_call: TRBV11-2

cdr3_aa: CAWSVPPPIRGAHSNSPLHF
cdr3_nt: TGTGCCTGGAGTGTACCCCCCCCTATCCGCGGGGCTCACTCTAATTCACCCCTCCACTTT
cdr3_length: 20
d_call: -
j_call: TRBJ1-6
clone_size: -
v_call: TRBV30

cdr3_aa: CASSSTGTSGLRGGEQFF
cdr3_nt: TGTGCCAGCAGTTCCACCGGGACTAGCGGGCTTAGGGGGGGTGAGCAGTTCTTC
cdr3_length: 18
d_call: TRBD2
j_call: TRBJ2-1
clone_size: -
v_call: TRBV7-3

cdr3_aa: CASKTGGRGDIQYF
cdr3_nt: TGTGCCAGCAAAACAGGGGGCAGGGGGGACATTCAGTACTTC
cdr3_length: 14
d_call: TRBD1
j_call: TRBJ2-4
clone_size: few
v_call: TRBV27

cdr3_aa: CASSQTGGNTIYF
cdr3_nt: TGCGCCAGCAGCCAGACAGGGGGAAACACCATATATTTT
cdr3_length: 13
d_call: TRBD1
j_call: TRBJ1-3
clone_size: -
v_call: TRBV5-1

cdr3_aa: CATSRDLPGSYEETQYF
cdr3_nt: TGTGCCACCAGCAGAGATCTCCCCGGTTCGTATGAAGAGACCCAGTACTTC
cdr3_length: 17
d_call: -
j_call: TRBJ2-5
clone_size: -
v_call: TRBV15

cdr3_aa: CASREGASTQYF
cdr3_nt: TGTGCCAGCAGGGAGGGAGCATCTACGCAGTATTTT
cdr3_length: 12
d_call: -
j_call: TRBJ2-3
clone_size: once
v_call: TRBV7-8

cdr3_aa: CASSLVGQGAAEAFF
cdr3_nt: TGTGCCAGCAGCTTAGTTGGACAGGGGGCTGCTGAAGCTTTCTTT
cdr3_length: 15
d_call: TRBD1
j_call: TRBJ1-1
clone_size: -
v_call: TRBV11-3

cdr3_aa: CASSILAGGSYEQYF
cdr3_nt: TGTGCCAGTAGTATACTAGCGGGAGGGTCCTACGAGCAGTACTTC
cdr3_length: 15
d_call: TRBD2
j_call: TRBJ2-7
clone_size: -
v_call: TRBV19

cdr3_aa: CASSLGTGGYGYTF
cdr3_nt: TGTGCCAGCAGCTTAGGGACAGGGGGCTACGGCTACACCTTC
cdr3_length: 14
d_call: TRBD1
j_call: TRBJ1-2
clone_size: -
v_call: TRBV7-8

cdr3_aa: CASSVEAGTAYEQYF
cdr3_nt: TGTGCCAGCAGCGTAGAGGCGGGCACCGCCTACGAGCAGTACTTC
cdr3_length: 15
d_call: -
j_call: TRBJ2-7
clone_size: once
v_call: TRBV9

cdr3_aa: CASSMGQGNTIYF
cdr3_nt: TGTGCCAGTAGTATGGGGCAGGGAAACACCATATATTTT
cdr3_length: 13
d_call: -
j_call: TRBJ1-3
clone_size: -
v_call: TRBV19

cdr3_aa: CASSRTVDTEAFF
cdr3_nt: TGTGCCAGCAGTCGGACAGTGGACACTGAAGCTTTCTTT
cdr3_length: 13
d_call: -
j_call: TRBJ1-1
clone_size: -
v_call: TRBV6-5

cdr3_aa: CASKLGIGEYNEQFF
cdr3_nt: TGTGCCAGCAAGCTTGGGATCGGGGAATACAATGAGCAGTTCTTC
cdr3_length: 15
d_call: -
j_call: TRBJ2-1
clone_size: -
v_call: TRBV7-2

cdr3_aa: CATSRALAGYNEQFF
cdr3_nt: TGTGCCACCAGCAGAGCGCTAGCGGGGTACAATGAGCAGTTCTTC
cdr3_length: 15
d_call: TRBD2
j_call: TRBJ2-1
clone_size: -
v_call: TRBV15

cdr3_aa: CASSHVVGQGEDGYTF
cdr3_nt: TGTGCCAGCAGCCACGTTGTCGGGCAGGGCGAGGATGGCTACACCTTC
cdr3_length: 16
d_call: -
j_call: TRBJ1-2
clone_size: -
v_call: TRBV4-2

cdr3_aa: CASSLWGDEQFF
cdr3_nt: TGTGCCAGCAGCCTTTGGGGCGATGAGCAGTTCTTC
cdr3_length: 12
d_call: -
j_call: TRBJ2-1
clone_size: -
v_call: TRBV11-2

cdr3_aa: CASSDQRGTYGYTF
cdr3_nt: TGTGCCAGCAGTGACCAACGAGGTACTTATGGCTACACCTTC
cdr3_length: 14
d_call: -
j_call: TRBJ1-2
clone_size: -
v_call: TRBV25-1

cdr3_aa: CASSYPSTSGNSREQYF
cdr3_nt: TGTGCCAGCAGTTACCCTTCGACTAGCGGGAACTCTCGCGAGCAGTACTTC
cdr3_length: 17
d_call: TRBD2
j_call: TRBJ2-7
clone_size: -
v_call: TRBV6-2/TRBV6-3

cdr3_aa: CASTPDRGAGGYTF
cdr3_nt: TGTGCCAGCACCCCGGATCGGGGGGCGGGTGGCTACACCTTC
cdr3_length: 14
d_call: -
j_call: TRBJ1-2
clone_size: once
v_call: TRBV11-2

cdr3_aa: CASSSSGGLAGVADTQYF
cdr3_nt: TGTGCCAGCAGCTCCTCGGGAGGACTAGCGGGAGTCGCAGATACGCAGTATTTT
cdr3_length: 18
d_call: TRBD2
j_call: TRBJ2-3
clone_size: -
v_call: TRBV7-2

cdr3_aa: CASSFESGELWSNEKLFF
cdr3_nt: TGTGCCAGCAGCTTTGAGTCAGGGGAATTGTGGTCTAATGAAAAACTGTTTTTT
cdr3_length: 18
d_call: -
j_call: TRBJ1-4
clone_size: -
v_call: TRBV12-1

cdr3_aa: CASSHTDTKDRAVFQPQHF
cdr3_nt: TGTGCCAGCAGCCATACTGACACGAAGGACAGGGCTGTTTTTCAGCCCCAGCATTTT
cdr3_length: 19
d_call: TRBD1
j_call: TRBJ1-5
clone_size: -
v_call: TRBV7-9

cdr3_aa: CASSLQALNGYTF
cdr3_nt: TGCGCCAGCAGCTTGCAGGCTTTAAATGGCTACACCTTC
cdr3_length: 13
d_call: -
j_call: TRBJ1-2
clone_size: once
v_call: TRBV5-1

cdr3_aa: CASSLSLGSNEQYF
cdr3_nt: TGTGCCAGCAGTTTATCCCTCGGGTCAAACGAGCAGTACTTC
cdr3_length: 14
d_call: -
j_call: TRBJ2-7
clone_size: -
v_call: TRBV28

cdr3_aa: CASSGGGGTQYF
cdr3_nt: TGTGCCAGCTCCGGGGGGGGCGGAACGCAGTATTTT
cdr3_length: 12
d_call: TRBD2
j_call: TRBJ2-3
clone_size: -
v_call: TRBV6-5

cdr3_aa: CASSFRGATYEQYF
cdr3_nt: TGTGCCAGCAGTTTTCGGGGGGCCACCTACGAGCAGTACTTC
cdr3_length: 14
d_call: -
j_call: TRBJ2-7
clone_size: once
v_call: TRBV28

cdr3_aa: CASSFLTSGILGELFF
cdr3_nt: TGTGCCAGCAGCTTCTTGACTAGCGGGATACTGGGGGAGCTGTTTTTT
cdr3_length: 16
d_call: TRBD2
j_call: TRBJ2-2
clone_size: -
v_call: TRBV7-6

cdr3_aa: CSVLQGYRGYEKLFF
cdr3_nt: TGCAGCGTTTTACAGGGGTATCGAGGGTATGAAAAACTGTTTTTT
cdr3_length: 15
d_call: TRBD1
j_call: TRBJ1-4
clone_size: -
v_call: TRBV29-1

cdr3_aa: CASSPPSGRAEQYF
cdr3_nt: TGTGCCAGCTCACCACCGAGCGGGAGGGCCGAGCAGTACTTC
cdr3_length: 14
d_call: TRBD2
j_call: TRBJ2-7
clone_size: few
v_call: TRBV18